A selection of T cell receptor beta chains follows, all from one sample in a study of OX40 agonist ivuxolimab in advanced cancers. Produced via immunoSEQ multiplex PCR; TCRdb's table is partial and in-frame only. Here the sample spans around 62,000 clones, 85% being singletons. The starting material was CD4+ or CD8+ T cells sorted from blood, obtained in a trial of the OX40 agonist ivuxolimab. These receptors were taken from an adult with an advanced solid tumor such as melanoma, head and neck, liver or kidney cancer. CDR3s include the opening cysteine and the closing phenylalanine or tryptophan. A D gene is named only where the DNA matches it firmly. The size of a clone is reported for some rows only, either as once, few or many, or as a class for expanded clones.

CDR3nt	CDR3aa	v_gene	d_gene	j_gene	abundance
TGTGCCAGCAGCGTATCCCATGCGGGGAACACTGAAGCTTTCTTT	CASSVSHAGNTEAFF	TRBV9	NA	TRBJ1-1	NA
TGTGCCAGTACCCGGGGGCACACTGAAGCTTTCTTT	CASTRGHTEAFF	TRBV19	NA	TRBJ1-1	medium-sized
TGTGCCAGCAGCTTAATCTGGGGCCGGAACACTGAAGCTTTCTTT	CASSLIWGRNTEAFF	TRBV7-2	NA	TRBJ1-1	NA
TGTGCCAGCACCCCCACAGGGAACTATGGCTACACCTTC	CASTPTGNYGYTF	TRBV6-6	NA	TRBJ1-2	NA
TGCGCCAGCAGCGGGTACATGAACACTGAAGCTTTCTTT	CASSGYMNTEAFF	TRBV5-1	NA	TRBJ1-1	NA
TGCGCCAGCAGCCCACTGACAGTTAACACTGAAGCTTTCTTT	CASSPLTVNTEAFF	TRBV5-1	NA	TRBJ1-1	NA
TGTGCCAGCAGCCCGGCGGACAGCGTCAATGAGCAGTTCTTC	CASSPADSVNEQFF	TRBV11-3	NA	TRBJ2-1	NA
TGCAGCAGTTGGGACAGTGGGACTAACTATGGCTACACCTTC	CSSWDSGTNYGYTF	TRBV29-1	TRBD1	TRBJ1-2	NA
TGTGCCAGCAGCTTGAGGACAGGGGGCTTCGATACGCAGTATTTT	CASSLRTGGFDTQYF	TRBV7-6	TRBD1	TRBJ2-3	NA
TGTGCCAGCAGCGTATCGGGGGCTGGGACTGAAGCTTTCTTT	CASSVSGAGTEAFF	TRBV9	NA	TRBJ1-1	NA
TGTGCCAGCAGCGTCGGGACTAGCGGATACACAGATACGCAGTATTTT	CASSVGTSGYTDTQYF	TRBV9	TRBD2	TRBJ2-3	NA
TGTGCCAGCAGCGACAGTGATTCCTACGAGCAGTACTTC	CASSDSDSYEQYF	TRBV6-4	NA	TRBJ2-7	NA
TGTGCCAGCAGTGACTCTGGACTGTTTTTT	CASSDSGLFF	TRBV6-5	NA	TRBJ1-4	NA
TGTGCCAGCAGCCCCCGGGTGGGCGAGGGCAATCAGCCCCAGCATTTT	CASSPRVGEGNQPQHF	TRBV7-2	NA	TRBJ1-5	NA
TGTGCCAGTAGTAAGGGGACAGTCCCCCGGAACACTGAAGCTTTCTTT	CASSKGTVPRNTEAFF	TRBV19	TRBD1	TRBJ1-1	NA
TGTGCCAGCAGCTCCCGGACCGTATACAATGAGCAGTTCTTC	CASSSRTVYNEQFF	TRBV9	NA	TRBJ2-1	once
TGCGCCAGCAGCTTGGCCGGGACAGGGGGCACCGGGGAGCTGTTTTTT	CASSLAGTGGTGELFF	TRBV5-1	TRBD1	TRBJ2-2	NA
TGTGCCAGCAGCTTATCGGAAAACTATGGCTACACCTTC	CASSLSENYGYTF	TRBV7-2	NA	TRBJ1-2	few
TGCGCCAGCAGCCAAGCGGTGGGGGAAGCTTTCTTT	CASSQAVGEAFF	TRBV4-1	NA	TRBJ1-1	NA
TGTGCCAGCAGCTCGGGGACAGGCGCCAGCTCCTATAATTCACCCCTCCACTTT	CASSSGTGASSYNSPLHF	TRBV13	TRBD1	TRBJ1-6	once
TGTGCCAGCAGCTTGGGGGGAGGTGGCTATGGCTACACCTTC	CASSLGGGGYGYTF	TRBV5-4	NA	TRBJ1-2	NA
TGTGCCAGCAGTTCACTAGCGGGGGTTGACTACGAGCAGTACTTC	CASSSLAGVDYEQYF	TRBV6-1	TRBD2	TRBJ2-7	NA
TGTGCCAGCAACATGGACAGGGGGCCCACCGAGACCCAGTACTTC	CASNMDRGPTETQYF	TRBV9	TRBD1	TRBJ2-5	NA
TGTGCCAGTAGTCTAAGGGGACAGGACTCTGGAAACACCATATATTTT	CASSLRGQDSGNTIYF	TRBV19	TRBD1	TRBJ1-3	NA
TGCGCCAGCAGCCAAAGGACAGGTTTTGGCTACACCTTC	CASSQRTGFGYTF	TRBV4-3	TRBD1	TRBJ1-2	NA